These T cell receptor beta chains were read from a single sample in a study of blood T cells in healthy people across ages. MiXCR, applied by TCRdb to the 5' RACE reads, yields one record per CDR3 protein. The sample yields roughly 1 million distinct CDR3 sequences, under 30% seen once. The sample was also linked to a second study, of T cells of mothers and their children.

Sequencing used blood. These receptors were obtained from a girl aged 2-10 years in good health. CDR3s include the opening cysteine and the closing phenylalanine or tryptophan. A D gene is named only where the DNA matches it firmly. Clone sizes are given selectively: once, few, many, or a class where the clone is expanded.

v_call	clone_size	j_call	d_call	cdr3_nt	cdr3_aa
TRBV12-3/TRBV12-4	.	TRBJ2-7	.	TGTGCCAGCAGTTGGACCGGGACACCCTCTTTGGAGCAGTACTTC	CASSWTGTPSLEQYF
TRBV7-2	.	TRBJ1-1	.	TGTGCCAGCGACCGCTTGGGGGTCACTGAAGCTTTCTTT	CASDRLGVTEAFF
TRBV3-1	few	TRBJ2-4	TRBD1	TGTGCCAGCAGCCAACGGGACAGCATTCAGTACTTC	CASSQRDSIQYF
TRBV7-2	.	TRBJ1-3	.	TGTGCCAGCAGCCCCTGTTCTGGAAACACCATATATTTT	CASSPCSGNTIYF
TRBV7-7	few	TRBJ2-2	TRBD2	TGTGCTAGCAGCCCCGTTTCGAGCGGGGGAGGATTCGGGGAGCTGTTTTTT	CASSPVSSGGGFGELFF
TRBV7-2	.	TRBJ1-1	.	TGTGCCAGCAGCTTAGAGTGGCAGGGGGCTTTCTTT	CASSLEWQGAFF
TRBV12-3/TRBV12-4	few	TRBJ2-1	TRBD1	TGTGCCAGCCGACACGGGACAGGACCGTTCTTC	CASRHGTGPFF
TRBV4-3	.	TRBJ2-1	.	TGCGCCAGCAGCGGGGCGGAGGGGGGCGATGAGCAGTTCTTC	CASSGAEGGDEQFF
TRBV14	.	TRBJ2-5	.	TGTGCCAGCAGCCATTTGATGAAGGACCAAGAGACCCAGTACTTC	CASSHLMKDQETQYF
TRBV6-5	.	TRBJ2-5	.	TGTGCCAGCAGTTACTCGCCAAGTGGATTTCAAGAGACCCAGTACTTC	CASSYSPSGFQETQYF
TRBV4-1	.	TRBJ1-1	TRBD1	TGCGCCAGCAGCCAAGCTTCAGGGGGGAACACTGAAGCTTTCTTT	CASSQASGGNTEAFF
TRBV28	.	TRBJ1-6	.	TGTGCCAGCAGTCCCGGTTGGGTGGGCGATAATTCACCCCTCCACTTT	CASSPGWVGDNSPLHF
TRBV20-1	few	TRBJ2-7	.	TGCAGTGCTTCAGCTTTCCGGGACATTTCCTACGAGCAGTACTTC	CSASAFRDISYEQYF
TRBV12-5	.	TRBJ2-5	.	TGTGCTAGTGGTTTTATGACAGACACTAACCAAGAGACCCAGTACTTC	CASGFMTDTNQETQYF
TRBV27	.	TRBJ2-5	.	TGTGCCAGCAGTATACAGGGTTACTCAGAGACCCAGTACTTC	CASSIQGYSETQYF
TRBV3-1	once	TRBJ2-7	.	TGTGCCAGCAGCCAAGAAAACAGGTACTACGAGCAGTACTTC	CASSQENRYYEQYF
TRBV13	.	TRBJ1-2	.	TGTGCCAGCAGCAGTGAGAAAGGACAGTCAGGCCACTACACCTTC	CASSSEKGQSGHYTF